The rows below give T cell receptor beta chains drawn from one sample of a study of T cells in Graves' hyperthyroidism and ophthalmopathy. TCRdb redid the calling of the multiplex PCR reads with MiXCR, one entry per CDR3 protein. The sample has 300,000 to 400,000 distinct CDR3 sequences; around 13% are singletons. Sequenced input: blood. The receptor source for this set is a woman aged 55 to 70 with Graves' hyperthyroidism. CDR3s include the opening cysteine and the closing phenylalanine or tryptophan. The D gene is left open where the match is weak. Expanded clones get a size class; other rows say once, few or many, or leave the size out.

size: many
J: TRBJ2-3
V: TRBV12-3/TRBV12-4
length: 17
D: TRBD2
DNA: TGTGCCAGCAGTTTAGTACGTAGCGGGAGGTCTGCAGATACGCAGTATTTT
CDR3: CASSLVRSGRSADTQYF

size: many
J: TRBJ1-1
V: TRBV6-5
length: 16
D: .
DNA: TGTGCCAGCAGTTACTCCCCCGAGGGCTTGAACACTGAAGCTTTCTTT
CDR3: CASSYSPEGLNTEAFF

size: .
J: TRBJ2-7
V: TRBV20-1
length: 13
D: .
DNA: TGCAGTGCTAGGGCGAGGGCTTGGTACGAGCAGTACTTC
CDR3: CSARARAWYEQYF

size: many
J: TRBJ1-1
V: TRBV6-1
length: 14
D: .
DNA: TGTGCCAGCAGGGAGTACAGAACCCACACTGAAGCTTTCTTT
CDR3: CASREYRTHTEAFF

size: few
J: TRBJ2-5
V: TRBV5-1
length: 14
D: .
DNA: TGCGCCAGCAGCTTGGACACGGAAATGGCGACCCAGTACTTC
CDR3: CASSLDTEMATQYF

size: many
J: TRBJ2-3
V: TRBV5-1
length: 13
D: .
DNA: TGCGCCAGCAGCTTGGACGGCACAGATACGCAGTATTTT
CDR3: CASSLDGTDTQYF

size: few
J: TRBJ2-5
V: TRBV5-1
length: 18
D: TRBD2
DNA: TGCGCCAGCAGCTCTGGTCTGGGTGCTAGCGGGGAACAAGAGACCCAGTACTTC
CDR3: CASSSGLGASGEQETQYF

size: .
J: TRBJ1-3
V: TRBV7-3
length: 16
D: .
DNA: TGTGCCAGCAGCCAATTCGTCACAGGCCCTCGAAACACCATATATTTT
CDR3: CASSQFVTGPRNTIYF

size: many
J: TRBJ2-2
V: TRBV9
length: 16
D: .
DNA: TGTGCCAGCAGCCCCAGGGGTCTAGAGAACACCGGGGAGCTGTTTTTT
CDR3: CASSPRGLENTGELFF

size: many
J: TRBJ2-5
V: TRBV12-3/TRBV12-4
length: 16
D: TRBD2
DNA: TGTGCCAGCAGTCTTGGACTAGCGGGAGTTGTAGAGACCCAGTACTTC
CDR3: CASSLGLAGVVETQYF

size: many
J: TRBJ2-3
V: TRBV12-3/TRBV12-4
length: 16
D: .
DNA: TGTGCCAGCAGCAACCTAGGGACACTCGGCACAGATACGCAGTATTTT
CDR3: CASSNLGTLGTDTQYF

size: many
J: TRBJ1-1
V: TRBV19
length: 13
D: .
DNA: TGTGCCAGTAGTATGGAGGGCGCGACTGAAGCTTTCTTT
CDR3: CASSMEGATEAFF

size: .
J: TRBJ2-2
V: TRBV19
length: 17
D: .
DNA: TGTGCCAGTAGTATAGTCCTTTTGAGACTAGTCTCCGGGGAGCTGTTTTTT
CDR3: CASSIVLLRLVSGELFF

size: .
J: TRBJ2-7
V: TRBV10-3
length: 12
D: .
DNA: TGTGCCATCAGTGAACAAGTCTACGAGCAGTACTTC
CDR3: CAISEQVYEQYF

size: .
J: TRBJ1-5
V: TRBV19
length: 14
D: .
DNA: TGTGCCAGTACCTCGAGGGGCAGGATGCAGCCCCAGCATTTT
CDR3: CASTSRGRMQPQHF

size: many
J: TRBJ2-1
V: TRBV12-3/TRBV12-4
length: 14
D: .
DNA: TGTGCCAGCACCCCGACTAGTCTTTCCGATGAGCAGTTCTTC
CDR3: CASTPTSLSDEQFF

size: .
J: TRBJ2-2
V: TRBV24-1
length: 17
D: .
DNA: TGTGCCACCAGTGATTTGCGGAGGGGGGCGAACACCGGGGAGCTGTTTTTT
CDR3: CATSDLRRGANTGELFF

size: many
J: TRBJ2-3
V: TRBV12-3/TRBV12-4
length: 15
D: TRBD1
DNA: TGTGCCAGCAGTCGACAGGGGGAAAGCACAGATACGCAGTATTTT
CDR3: CASSRQGESTDTQYF

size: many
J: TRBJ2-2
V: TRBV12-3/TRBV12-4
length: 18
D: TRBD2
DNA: TGTGCCAGCAGTCCGACTAGCGGGAGGGCCCTCGGGACCGGGGAGCTGTTTTTT
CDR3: CASSPTSGRALGTGELFF

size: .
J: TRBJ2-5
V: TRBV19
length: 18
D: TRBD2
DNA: TGTGCCAGTTCGAAAGGTAGTGGTAGCGGGAGAGGTCAAGAGACCCAGTACTTC
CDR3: CASSKGSGSGRGQETQYF

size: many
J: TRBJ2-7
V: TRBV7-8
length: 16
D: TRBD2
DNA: TGTGCCAGCAGCATCCGACTAGCGGGGGTCTCCTACGAGCAGTACTTC
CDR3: CASSIRLAGVSYEQYF

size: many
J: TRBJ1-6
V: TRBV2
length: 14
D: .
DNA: TGTGCCAGCAGTGAATCTCCTAATAATTCACCCCTCCACTTT
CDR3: CASSESPNNSPLHF

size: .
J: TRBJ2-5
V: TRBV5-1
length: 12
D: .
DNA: TGCGCCAGCAAGGGGCAGGGATCGACCCAGTACTTC
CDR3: CASKGQGSTQYF

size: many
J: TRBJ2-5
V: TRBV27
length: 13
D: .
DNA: TGTGCCAGCAGTTCAACCTTCCGTGGGACCCAGTACTTC
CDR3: CASSSTFRGTQYF

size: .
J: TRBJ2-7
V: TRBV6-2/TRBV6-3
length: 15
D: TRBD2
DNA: TGTGCCAGCAGAGCCCCTAGCGGGTCCTCCTACGAGCAGCACTTC
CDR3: CASRAPSGSSYEQHF

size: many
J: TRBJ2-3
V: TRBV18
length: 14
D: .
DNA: TGTGCCAGCTCACCACAAGGGAGCACAGATACGCAGTATTTT
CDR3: CASSPQGSTDTQYF

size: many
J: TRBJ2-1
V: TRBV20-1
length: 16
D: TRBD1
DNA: TGCAGTGCTAGAGATCGGGGACAGGGAATCTACAATGAGCAGTTCTTC
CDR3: CSARDRGQGIYNEQFF

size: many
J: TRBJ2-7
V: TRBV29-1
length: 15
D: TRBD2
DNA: TGCAGCGTGGGTTACGGACTAGCGAGATCCTACGAGCAGTACTTC
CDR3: CSVGYGLARSYEQYF

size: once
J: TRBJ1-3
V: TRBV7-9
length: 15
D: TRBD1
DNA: TGTGCCACCGATATGGGACAGGGGGTCGGAAACACCATATATTTT
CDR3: CATDMGQGVGNTIYF

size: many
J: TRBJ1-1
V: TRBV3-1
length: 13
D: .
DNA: TGTGCCAGCAGCCGGGACTCGTACACTGAAGCTTTCTTT
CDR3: CASSRDSYTEAFF

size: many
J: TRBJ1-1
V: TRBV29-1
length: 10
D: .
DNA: TGCAGCGCCCGCCTGAAGGAAGCTTTCTTT
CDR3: CSARLKEAFF

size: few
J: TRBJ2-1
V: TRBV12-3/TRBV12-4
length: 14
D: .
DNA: TGTGCCAGGTACCGGGACTTCGGGAGAGGTGAGCAGTTCTTC
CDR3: CARYRDFGRGEQFF

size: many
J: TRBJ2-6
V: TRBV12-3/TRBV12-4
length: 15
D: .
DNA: TGTGCCACGTCGGACCGAAGCTCTGGGGCCAACGTCCTGACTTTC
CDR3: CATSDRSSGANVLTF

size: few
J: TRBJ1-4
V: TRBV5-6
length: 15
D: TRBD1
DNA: TGTGCCAGCAGCTTGAATGGCAGGGGGAGGGAAAAACTGTTTTTT
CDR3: CASSLNGRGREKLFF

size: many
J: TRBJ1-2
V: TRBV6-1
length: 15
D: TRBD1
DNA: TGTGCCAGCAGGGGGACAGGGGAGCTCAACTATGGCTACACCTTC
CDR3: CASRGTGELNYGYTF

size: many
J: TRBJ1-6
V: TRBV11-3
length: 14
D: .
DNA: TGTGCCAGCAGTCCCGGGACGGTGAATTCACCCCTCCACTTT
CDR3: CASSPGTVNSPLHF

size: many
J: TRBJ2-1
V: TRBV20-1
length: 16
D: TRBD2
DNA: TGCAGTGCTAGAGATCGGAGGTCTAGCGGGAGTAATGAGCAGTTCTTC
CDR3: CSARDRRSSGSNEQFF

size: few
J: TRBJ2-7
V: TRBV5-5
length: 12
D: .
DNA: TGTGCCAGCAGTAGGGGAACCTACGAGCAGTACTTC
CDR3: CASSRGTYEQYF

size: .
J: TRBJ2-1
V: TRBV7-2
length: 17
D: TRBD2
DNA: TGTGCCAGCAGCTTTGAACTAGCGGCCAGCTTCTACAATGAGCAGTTCTTC
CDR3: CASSFELAASFYNEQFF

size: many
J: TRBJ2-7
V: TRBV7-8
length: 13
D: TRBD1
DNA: TGTGCCAGCAGCTACGACAGGGTGAACGAGCAGTACTTC
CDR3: CASSYDRVNEQYF

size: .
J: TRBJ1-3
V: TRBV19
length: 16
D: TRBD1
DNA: TGTGCCAGTAGCACAAGACAGGGGTTAGTCGGAAACACCATATATTTT
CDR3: CASSTRQGLVGNTIYF

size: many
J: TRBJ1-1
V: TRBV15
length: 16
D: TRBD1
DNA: TGTGCCACCAGCAGAATTCACAGGGGACTGAACACTGAAGCTTTCTTT
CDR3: CATSRIHRGLNTEAFF

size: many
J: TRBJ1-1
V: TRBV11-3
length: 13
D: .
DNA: TGTGCCAGCAGCTTATTAGGTGGGAACAAAGCTTTCTTT
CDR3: CASSLLGGNKAFF

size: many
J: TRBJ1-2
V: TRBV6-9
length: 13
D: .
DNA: TGTGCCAGCAGTCGAGGGCAGGGTTTGGGCTACACCTTC
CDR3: CASSRGQGLGYTF

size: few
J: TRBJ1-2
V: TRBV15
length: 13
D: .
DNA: TGTGCCACCAGCGGAGGTCGGGGGCAAGGCTACACCTTC
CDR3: CATSGGRGQGYTF

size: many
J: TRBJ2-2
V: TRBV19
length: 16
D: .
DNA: TGTGCCAGTAGTATAGTATCGGTCCTTAAACCCGGGGAGCTGTTTTTT
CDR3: CASSIVSVLKPGELFF

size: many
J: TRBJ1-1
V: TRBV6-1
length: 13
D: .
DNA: TGTGCCTTCGAGGACGGAATGAACACTGAAGCTTTCTTT
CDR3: CAFEDGMNTEAFF

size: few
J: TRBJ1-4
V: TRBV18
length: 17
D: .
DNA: TGTGCCAGCTCACCACGAGAGCAGGGTGGGGCTAATGAAAAACTGTTTTTT
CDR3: CASSPREQGGANEKLFF

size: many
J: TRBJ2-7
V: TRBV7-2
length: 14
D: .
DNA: TGTGCCAGCAGCTTATTCAGGGATCCCTACGAGCAGTACTTC
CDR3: CASSLFRDPYEQYF

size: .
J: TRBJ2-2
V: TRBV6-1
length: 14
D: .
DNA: TGTGCCAGCAGTGAGAACAGAAACACCGGGGAGCTGTTTTTT
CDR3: CASSENRNTGELFF

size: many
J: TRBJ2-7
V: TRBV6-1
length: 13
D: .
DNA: TGTGCCAGCAGGGCCTTCGAGTCGGGAGAGCAGTACTTC
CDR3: CASRAFESGEQYF

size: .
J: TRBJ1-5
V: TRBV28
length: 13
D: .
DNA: TGTGCCAGTACCCGCAGGGGCAATCAGCCCCAGCATTTT
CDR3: CASTRRGNQPQHF

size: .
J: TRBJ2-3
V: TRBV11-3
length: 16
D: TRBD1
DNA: TGTGCCAGCAGCAGAACCGGGACAGGGAACGTGAATACGCAGTATTTT
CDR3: CASSRTGTGNVNTQYF

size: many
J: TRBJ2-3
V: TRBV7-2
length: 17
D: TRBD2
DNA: TGTGCCAGCAGCTTACCGACTAGCGGGAGGACCACAGATACGCAGTATTTT
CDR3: CASSLPTSGRTTDTQYF

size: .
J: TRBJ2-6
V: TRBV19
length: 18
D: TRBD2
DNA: TGTGCCAGTAGTATTAAAGCGGGAGGCGTCTCTGGGGCCAACGTCCTGACTTTC
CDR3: CASSIKAGGVSGANVLTF

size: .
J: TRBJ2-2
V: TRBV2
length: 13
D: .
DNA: TGTGCCAGCAGGGTAGAGAACACCGGGGAGCTGTTTTTT
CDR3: CASRVENTGELFF

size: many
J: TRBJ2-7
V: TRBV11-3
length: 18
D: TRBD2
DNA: TGTGCCAGCAGCTTAGGCCGGGGCGCGACTAGCGGGAGCTACGAGCAGTACTTC
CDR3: CASSLGRGATSGSYEQYF